These 16 T cell receptor beta chains share one sample of origin, sequenced in a study of breast tumors, draining lymph nodes, adjacent tissues. A single record per CDR3 protein comes from TCRdb applying MiXCR to the multiplex PCR reads. The data show approximately 200,000 distinct CDR3 sequences, with 30% to 40% seen just once and approximately 4.3% held by the top ten. The lymph nodes were axillary draining lymph nodes from breast cancer patients. Sequencing was performed on axillary lymph node tissue. The receptors here all came from a female donor with breast cancer. Some clones in this sample may be carry-over from other donors' samples.

This clonotype appeared a single time. A much bigger clone sits one base away, suggesting this may be a read error. The missing conserved phenylalanine or tryptophan at the end of this CDR3 makes a read error likely. This rearrangement joins TRBV30 to TRBJ1-2; a possible D gene is TRBD1 (5 bases). Per germline, CDR1 GTSNPN and CDR2 SVGIG (reference sequence). CDR3 size: 13 residues. Deletions cut 6 bases from V and 4 bases from J, with 15 bases between. The CDR3 protein is CACLTARLYGYTL. CDR3 DNA sequence: TGTGCCTGCTTGACAGCCCGACTCTATGGCTACACCTTA.

This clonotype was picked up a small number of times. The chain joins TRBV2 to TRBJ1-2; D is undetermined. Germline CDR1 and CDR2: SNHLY and FYNNEI. The V and J ends lost 4 bases and 1 base respectively, with 7 bases between them. CDR3 length: 13 amino acids. The CDR3 sequence is CASSGQLNYGYTF. CDR3 DNA: TGTGCCAGCAGTGGCCAGCTTAACTATGGCTACACCTTC.

The V and J genes are TRBV28 and TRBJ2-7; D not resolved. V gave up 3 bases and J gave up 2 bases, with 20 bases separating them. CDR3 length: 17 residues. Germline loops: CDR1 MDHEN, CDR2 SYDVKM. CDR3 region: CASSLGLRLRKTYEQYF. CDR3 sequence (DNA): TGTGCCAGCAGTTTGGGCCTACGCTTAAGGAAGACCTACGAGCAGTACTTC. The full variable domain, completed using reference TRBV28 and TRBJ2-7, is DVKVTQSSRYLVKRTGEKVFLECVQDMDHENMFWYRQDPGLGLRLIYFSYDVKMKEKGDIPEGYSVSREKKERFSLILESASTNQTSMYLCASSLGLRLRKTYEQYFGPGTRLTVT.

Regarding this clonotype: A much larger clone lies a single base off, so this may be a read error. This rearrangement joins TRBV7-2 to TRBJ1-2; 7 bases agree with TRBD1. The CDR3 extends over 16 amino acids. The V gene's germline CDR1 is SGHTA and CDR2 FQGNSA. V lost 5 bases, J lost 4 bases, and 13 bases stayed unmatched. The CDR3 loop reads CASSLSWGGGGYGYTF. The CDR3 region has the DNA TGTGCCAGCAGCCTAAGCTGGGGAGGGGGCGGCTATGGCTACACCTTC. The variable domain in full, with the rest retrieved from reference TRBV7-2 and TRBJ1-2, is GAGVSQSPSNKVTEKGKDVELRCDPISGHTALYWYRQSLGQGLEFLIYFQGNSAPDKSGLPSDRFSAERTGGSVSTLTIQRTQQEDSAVYLCASSLSWGGGGYGYTFGSGTRLTVV.

The rearrangement links TRBV20-1 to TRBJ2-3, with TRBD2 as a possible D gene (7 bases). Germline V gene sequence: CDR1 DFQATT, CDR2 SNEGSKA (reference sequence). The CDR3 spans 15 residues. The germline V and J ends were trimmed by 3 bases and 3 bases, with 16 bases remaining between them. This CDR3 reads CSASAPGGWTDTQYF. The DNA of the CDR3 is TGCAGTGCTAGTGCGCCGGGGGGCTGGACAGATACGCAGTATTTT.

This clonotype has at least ten counts. The chain is built from TRBV5-1 and TRBJ2-7; D ambiguous. Germline CDR1 SGHRS, CDR2 YFSETQ. Deletions cut 2 bases from V and 7 bases from J, with 16 bases between. This CDR3 contains 14 residues. For the CDR3, the DNA is TGCGCCAGCAGCTTAGACACCGTTGGGGTGGAGCAGTACTTC. The encoded protein is CASSLDTVGVEQYF.

J is TRBJ2-3 and V is TRBV2, with 7 bases matching TRBD2. Germline values: CDR1 SNHLY, CDR2 FYNNEI. CDR3 length equals 14 residues. V was pared by 3 bases and J by 4 bases, with 4 bases of the junction left unmatched. CDR3 region: CASSDRAGADTQYF. CDR3 DNA sequence: TGTGCCAGCAGTGATCGGGCGGGGGCAGATACGCAGTATTTT.

A note on this clonotype: Given a much more abundant clone one base away, this may be a read error. The rearrangement links TRBV12-3 or TRBV12-4 to TRBJ1-2; the match to TRBD1 covers 7 bases. This CDR3 comprises 17 residues. The junction had 10 bases not matched to a gene; V was cut back by 3 bases and J by 0 bases. The chain's CDR3 is CASSFATGKGANYGYTF. CDR3 bases: TGTGCCAGCAGTTTCGCGACAGGGAAAGGAGCTAACTATGGCTACACCTTC.

This clonotype was observed at least ten times. V usage is TRBV4-1 and J usage is TRBJ1-2, with 7 bases lining up with TRBD1. Unmatched junction bases numbered 6, after V lost 4 bases and J lost 4 bases. This CDR3 is 14 amino acids long. Germline loops: CDR1 MGHRA, CDR2 YSYEKL. CDR3 amino acids: CASSPPGTVYGYTF. DNA for the CDR3: TGCGCCAGCAGCCCCCCGGGGACAGTCTATGGCTACACCTTC.

There are a few counts of this clonotype. One base away lies a much larger clone, so this may be a sequencing read error. The chain employs TRBV5-1 and TRBJ2-2; TRBD2 matches 11 bases. Germline V CDR1 and CDR2: SGHRS, YFSETQ. This CDR3 contains 16 residues. The junction had 4 bases not matched to a gene; V was cut back by 2 bases and J by 4 bases. This CDR3 is CASSFSGGASTGELFF. Written as DNA, the CDR3 is TGCGCCAGCAGCTTTAGCGGGGGGGCGAGCACCGGGGAGCTGTTTTTT.

There are a few counts of this clonotype. The chain carries TRBV6-5 and TRBJ2-1; 7 bases line up with TRBD2. V lost 5 bases, J lost 10 bases, and 5 bases stayed unmatched. CDR3 size: 12 residues. The germline CDR1 and CDR2 sequences are MNHEY and SVGAGI. Written as DNA, the CDR3 is TGTGCCAGCAGTCACGGAGCGGGGGAGCAGTTCTTC. Encoded protein: CASSHGAGEQFF.

Notes on this clonotype: The junction departs from the called germline gene at one end, perhaps through a read error. CDR3 protein: CASRLDRGGNEKLFF. CDR3 in DNA: TGCGCCAGCAGGTTGGACAGGGGCGGGAATGAAAAACTGTTTTTT. This chain joins TRBV5-1 and TRBJ1-4, with 9 nucleotides matching TRBD1. Germline V gene lookup returns CDR1 SGHRS and CDR2 YFSETQ. CDR3 length equals 15 residues.

In its sample, this clonotype was seen many times. The CDR3 coding sequence is TGCAGTGCTAGACTCTCGCGGGCGCCCGCGGGTGAGCAGTTCTTC. As protein: CSARLSRAPAGEQFF. The rearrangement uses TRBV20-1 and TRBJ2-1; possible D gene TRBD2, 5 bases. Germline lookup yields CDR1 DFQATT and CDR2 SNEGSKA (reference sequence). Trimming shortened V by 2 bases and J by 9 bases, and 20 bases separated the two germline ends. This CDR3 comprises 15 residues.

A word on this clonotype: A read error may account for a junction end that differs from germline. The chain uses TRBV14 and TRBJ2-7; tentatively, D is TRBD1 (6 bases). CDR1 and CDR2 (germline): SGHDN, FVKESK. The CDR3 extends over 17 amino acids. DNA for the CDR3: TGTGTCAGCAGCCATATAACGACAGGCCCGACCTACTACGAGCAGTACTTC. Protein: CVSSHITTGPTYYEQYF.

At least ten counts were recorded for this clonotype. The chain has TRBV12-3 or TRBV12-4 and TRBJ1-4, with 11 positions matching TRBD1. The CDR3 runs 15 residues. V shed 5 bases, J shed 8 bases, and the junction held 7 bases outside the gene matches. The CDR3 DNA reads as TGTGCCAGCAGTATCACCGGGACAGGGGGAGAAAAACTGTTTTTT. Its translation: CASSITGTGGEKLFF.

The sample holds many counts of this clonotype. V gene TRBV19 combines with J gene TRBJ1-5; a possible D gene is TRBD1 (5 bases). Germline values: CDR1 LNHDA, CDR2 SQIVND (reference sequence). This CDR3 region has 13 residues. V lost 6 bases, J lost 12 bases, and 18 bases lay in between. Written as DNA, the CDR3 is TGTGCCAGTAGAGGGTCTGCGTCGCAGGGCCAGCATTTT. It specifies CASRGSASQGQHF.